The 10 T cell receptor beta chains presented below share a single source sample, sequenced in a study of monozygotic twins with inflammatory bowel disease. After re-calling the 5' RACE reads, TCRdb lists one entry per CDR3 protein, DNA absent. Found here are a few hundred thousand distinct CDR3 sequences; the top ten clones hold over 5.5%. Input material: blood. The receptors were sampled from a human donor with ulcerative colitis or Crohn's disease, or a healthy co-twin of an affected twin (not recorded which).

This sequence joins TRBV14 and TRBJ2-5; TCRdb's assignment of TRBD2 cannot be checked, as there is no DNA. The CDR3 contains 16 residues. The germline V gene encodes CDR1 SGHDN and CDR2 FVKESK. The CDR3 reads CASSQVGSGRMETQYF.

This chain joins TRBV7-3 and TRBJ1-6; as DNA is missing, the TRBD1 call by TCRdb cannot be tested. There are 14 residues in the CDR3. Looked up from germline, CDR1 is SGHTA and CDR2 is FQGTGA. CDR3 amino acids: CASSPGGTEGPLHF.

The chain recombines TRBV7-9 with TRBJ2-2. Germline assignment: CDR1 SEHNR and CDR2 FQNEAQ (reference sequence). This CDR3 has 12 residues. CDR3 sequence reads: CASGNGPGEQFF.

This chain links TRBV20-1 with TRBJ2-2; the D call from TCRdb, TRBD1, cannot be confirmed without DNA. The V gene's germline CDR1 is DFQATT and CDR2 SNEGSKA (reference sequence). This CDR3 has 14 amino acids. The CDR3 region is CSAVSQGVTGELFF.

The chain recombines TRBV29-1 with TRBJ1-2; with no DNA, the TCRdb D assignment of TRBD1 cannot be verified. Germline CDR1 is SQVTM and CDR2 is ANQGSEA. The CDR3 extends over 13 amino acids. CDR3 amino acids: CSSRQGDNYGYTF.

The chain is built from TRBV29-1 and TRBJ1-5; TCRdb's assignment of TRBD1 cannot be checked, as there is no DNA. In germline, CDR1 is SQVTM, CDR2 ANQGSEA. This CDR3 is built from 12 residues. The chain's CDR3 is CSVQTVDQPQHF.

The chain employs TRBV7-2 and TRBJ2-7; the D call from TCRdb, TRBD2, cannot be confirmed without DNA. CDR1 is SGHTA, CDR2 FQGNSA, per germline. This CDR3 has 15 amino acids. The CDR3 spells CASSAAGLANYEQYF.

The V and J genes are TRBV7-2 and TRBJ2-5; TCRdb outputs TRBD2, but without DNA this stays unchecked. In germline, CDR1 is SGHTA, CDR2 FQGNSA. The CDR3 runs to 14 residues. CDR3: CASSPTTNAETQYF.

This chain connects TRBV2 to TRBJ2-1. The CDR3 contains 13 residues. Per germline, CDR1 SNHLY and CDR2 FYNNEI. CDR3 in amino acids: CASSTTDYNEQFF. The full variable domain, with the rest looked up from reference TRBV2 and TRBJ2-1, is EPEVTQTPSHQVTQMGQEVILRCVPISNHLYFYWYRQILGQKVEFLVSFYNNEISEKSEIFDDQFSVERPDGSNFTLKIRSTKLEDSAMYFCASSTTDYNEQFFGPGTRLTVL.

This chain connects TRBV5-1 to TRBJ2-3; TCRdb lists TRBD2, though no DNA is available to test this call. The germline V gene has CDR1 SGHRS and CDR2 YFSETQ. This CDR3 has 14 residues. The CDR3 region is CASSKGDNRDTQYF.